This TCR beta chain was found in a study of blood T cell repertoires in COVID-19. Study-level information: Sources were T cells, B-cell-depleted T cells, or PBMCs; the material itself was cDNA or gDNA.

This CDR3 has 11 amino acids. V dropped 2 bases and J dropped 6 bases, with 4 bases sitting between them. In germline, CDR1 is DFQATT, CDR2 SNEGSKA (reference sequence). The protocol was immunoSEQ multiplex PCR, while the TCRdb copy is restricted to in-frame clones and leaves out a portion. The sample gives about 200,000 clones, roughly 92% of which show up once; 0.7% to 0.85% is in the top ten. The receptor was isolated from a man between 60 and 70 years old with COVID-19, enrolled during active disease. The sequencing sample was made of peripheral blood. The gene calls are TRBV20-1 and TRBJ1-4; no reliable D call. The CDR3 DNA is TGCAGTGCTAGACATGATGAAAAACTGTTTTTT. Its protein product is CSARHDEKLFF.